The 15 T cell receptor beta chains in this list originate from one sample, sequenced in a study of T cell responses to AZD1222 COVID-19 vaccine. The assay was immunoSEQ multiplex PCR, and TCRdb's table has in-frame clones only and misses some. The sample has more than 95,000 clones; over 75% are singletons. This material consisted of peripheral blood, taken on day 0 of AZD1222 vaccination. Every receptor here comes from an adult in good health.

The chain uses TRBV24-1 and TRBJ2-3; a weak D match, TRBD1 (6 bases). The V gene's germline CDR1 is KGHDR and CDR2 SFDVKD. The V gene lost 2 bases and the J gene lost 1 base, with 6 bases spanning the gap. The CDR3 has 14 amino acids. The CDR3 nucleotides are TGTGCCACCAGTGATTACAGGGGCACAGATACGCAGTATTTT. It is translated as CATSDYRGTDTQYF.

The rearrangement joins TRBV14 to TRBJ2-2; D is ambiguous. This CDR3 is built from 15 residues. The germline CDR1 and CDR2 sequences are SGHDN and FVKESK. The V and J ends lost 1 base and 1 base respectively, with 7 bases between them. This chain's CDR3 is CASSQVALNTGELFF. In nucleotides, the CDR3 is TGTGCCAGCAGCCAAGTCGCCCTGAACACCGGGGAGCTGTTTTTT.

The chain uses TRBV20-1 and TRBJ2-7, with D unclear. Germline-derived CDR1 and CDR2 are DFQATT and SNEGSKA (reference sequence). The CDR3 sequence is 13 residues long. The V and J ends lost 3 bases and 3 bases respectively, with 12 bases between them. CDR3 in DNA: TGCAGTGCTAGTTCCGGATTGGGCTACGAGCAGTACTTC. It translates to CSASSGLGYEQYF.

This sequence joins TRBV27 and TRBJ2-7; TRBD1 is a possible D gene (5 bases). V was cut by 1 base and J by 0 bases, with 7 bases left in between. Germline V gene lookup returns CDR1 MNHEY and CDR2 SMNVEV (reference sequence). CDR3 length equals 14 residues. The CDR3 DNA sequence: TGTGCCAGCAGTTTATACGACAGCTCCTACGAGCAGTACTTC. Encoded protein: CASSLYDSSYEQYF.

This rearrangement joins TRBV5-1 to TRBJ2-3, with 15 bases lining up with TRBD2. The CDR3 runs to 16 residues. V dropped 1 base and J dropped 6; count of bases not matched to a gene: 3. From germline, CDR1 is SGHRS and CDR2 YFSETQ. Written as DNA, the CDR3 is TGCGCCAGCAGCTTGAGGACTAGCGGGGGGGCTGATACGCAGTATTTT. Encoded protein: CASSLRTSGGADTQYF. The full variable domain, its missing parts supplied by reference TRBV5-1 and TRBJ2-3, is KAGVTQTPRYLIKTRGQQVTLSCSPISGHRSVSWYQQTPGQGLQFLFEYFSETQRNKGNFPGRFSGRQFSNSRSEMNVSTLELGDSALYLCASSLRTSGGADTQYFGPGTRLTVL.

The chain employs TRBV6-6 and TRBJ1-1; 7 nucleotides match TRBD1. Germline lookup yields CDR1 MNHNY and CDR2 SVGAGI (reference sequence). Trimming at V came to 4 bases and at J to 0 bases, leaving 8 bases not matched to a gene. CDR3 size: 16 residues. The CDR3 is CASSSRDRTMNTEAFF. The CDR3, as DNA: TGTGCCAGCAGTTCCCGGGACAGAACCATGAACACTGAAGCTTTCTTT.

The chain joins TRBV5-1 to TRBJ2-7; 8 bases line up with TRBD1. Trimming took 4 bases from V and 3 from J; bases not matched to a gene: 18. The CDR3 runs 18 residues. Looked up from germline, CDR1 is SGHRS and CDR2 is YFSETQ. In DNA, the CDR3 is TGCGCCAGCAGCCGACGGGGAGGCGAGGGACAGGCTTTCTACGAGCAGTACTTC. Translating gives CASSRRGGEGQAFYEQYF. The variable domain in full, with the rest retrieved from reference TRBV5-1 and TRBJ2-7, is KAGVTQTPRYLIKTRGQQVTLSCSPISGHRSVSWYQQTPGQGLQFLFEYFSETQRNKGNFPGRFSGRQFSNSRSEMNVSTLELGDSALYLCASSRRGGEGQAFYEQYFGPGTRLTVT.

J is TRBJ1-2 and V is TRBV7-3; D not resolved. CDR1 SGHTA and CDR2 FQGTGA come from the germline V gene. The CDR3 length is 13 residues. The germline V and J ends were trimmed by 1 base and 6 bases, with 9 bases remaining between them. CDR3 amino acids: CASSLSRSDGYTF. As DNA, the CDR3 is TGTGCCAGCAGCTTAAGTCGTTCCGATGGCTACACCTTC.

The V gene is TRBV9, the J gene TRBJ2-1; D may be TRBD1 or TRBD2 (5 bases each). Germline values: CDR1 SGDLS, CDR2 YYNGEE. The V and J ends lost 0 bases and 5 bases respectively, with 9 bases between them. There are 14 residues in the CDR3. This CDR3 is CASSVAGRNNEQFF. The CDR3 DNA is TGTGCCAGCAGCGTAGCAGGGAGAAACAATGAGCAGTTCTTC.

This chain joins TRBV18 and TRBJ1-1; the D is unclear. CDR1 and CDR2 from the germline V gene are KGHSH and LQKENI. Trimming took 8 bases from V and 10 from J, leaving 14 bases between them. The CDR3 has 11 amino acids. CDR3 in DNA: TGTGCCAGCCCGGGGTGGGTCGTAGCTTTCTTT. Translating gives CASPGWVVAFF.

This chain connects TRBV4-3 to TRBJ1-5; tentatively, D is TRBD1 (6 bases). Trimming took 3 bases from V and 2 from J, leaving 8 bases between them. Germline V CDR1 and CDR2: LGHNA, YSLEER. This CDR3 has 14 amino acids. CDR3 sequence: CASSQRQGNQPQHF. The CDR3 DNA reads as TGCGCCAGCAGCCAGAGACAGGGCAATCAGCCCCAGCATTTT.

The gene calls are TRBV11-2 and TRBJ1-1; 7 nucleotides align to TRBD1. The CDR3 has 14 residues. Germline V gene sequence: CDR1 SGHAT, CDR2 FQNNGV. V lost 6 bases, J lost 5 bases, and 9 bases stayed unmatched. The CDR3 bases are TGTGCCAGCAGTAGAAACAGGGGAGAGACTGAAGCTTTCTTT. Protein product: CASSRNRGETEAFF.

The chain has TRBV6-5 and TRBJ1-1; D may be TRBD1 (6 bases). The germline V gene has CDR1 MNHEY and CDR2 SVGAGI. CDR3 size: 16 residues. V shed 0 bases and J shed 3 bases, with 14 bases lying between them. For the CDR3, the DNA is TGTGCCAGCAGTTACTCGATCGAGGGGGAGGACACTGAAGCTTTCTTT. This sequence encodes CASSYSIEGEDTEAFF.

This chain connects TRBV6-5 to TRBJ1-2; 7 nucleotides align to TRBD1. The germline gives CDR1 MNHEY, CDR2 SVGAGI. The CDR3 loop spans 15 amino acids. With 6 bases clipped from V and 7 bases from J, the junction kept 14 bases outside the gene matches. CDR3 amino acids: CASSQGGRNPGGYTF. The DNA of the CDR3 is TGTGCCAGCAGCCAGGGGGGGAGGAATCCAGGTGGCTACACCTTC.

For the CDR3, the DNA is TGTGCCACCAGCTTCGGACGGCCTGACACAGGGAACGGAAAACTGTTTTTT. Translation gives CATSFGRPDTGNGKLFF. The rearrangement links TRBV15 to TRBJ1-4; D perhaps matches TRBD1 (6 bases). CDR1 and CDR2 (germline): LNHNV, YYDKDF (reference sequence). This CDR3 region has 17 residues. Trimming left V 5 bases short and J 10 bases short, with 26 bases between.